Listed below are T cell receptor beta chains from one sample, sequenced in a study of cytomegalovirus exposure and HLA in healthy donors. The assay was immunoSEQ multiplex PCR, and TCRdb's table has in-frame clones only and misses some. The table records fewer than 180,000 clones, about four fifths of them present only once. Source material: PBMCs. The receptors stem from a man between 50 and 59 years old in good health and CMV-seropositive. The CDR3 runs from the conserved cysteine through the conserved F or W. Fields, in order: D gene, J gene, clone size, V gene, CDR3 DNA, CDR3 protein. The D gene is left open where the match is weak. Size values are once, few and many counts, or a class for expanded clones, and some rows have none.

. | TRBJ1-5 | . | TRBV6-5 | TGTGCCAGCAGTCGGACAGTAAATCAGCCCCAGCATTTT | CASSRTVNQPQHF
. | TRBJ1-6 | . | TRBV2 | TGTGCCAGCAGTGAAGGCCAGTATAATTCACCCCTCCACTTT | CASSEGQYNSPLHF
. | TRBJ1-3 | once | TRBV28 | TGTGCCAGCAGTTTCTTGGGGCATAGCTCTGGAAACACCATATATTTT | CASSFLGHSSGNTIYF
TRBD1 | TRBJ1-5 | . | TRBV28 | TGTGCCAGCAGTTCATCAGGGGGCCCACATCAGCCCCAGCATTTT | CASSSSGGPHQPQHF
. | TRBJ2-1 | . | TRBV30 | TGTGCCTGGAGTGTTGGCAGGCTCTACAATGAGCAGTTCTTC | CAWSVGRLYNEQFF
. | TRBJ1-3 | once | TRBV30 | TGTGCCTGGAGTGTACTATGGGGGGCTGGAAACACCATATATTTT | CAWSVLWGAGNTIYF
TRBD1 | TRBJ2-7 | once | TRBV5-1 | TGCGCCAGCAGCCGGGACAGGGGGCAATCCTACGAGCAGTACTTC | CASSRDRGQSYEQYF
TRBD1 | TRBJ2-7 | once | TRBV29-1 | TGCAGCGTTACGGACAGGGGGAAATACGAGCAGTACTTC | CSVTDRGKYEQYF
. | TRBJ1-2 | once | TRBV28 | TGTGCCAGCAGCTATGGGGGGTATGGCTACACCTTC | CASSYGGYGYTF
TRBD1 | TRBJ2-4 | . | TRBV28 | TGTGCCAGCAGTTCAGACAGGGGAAAAAACATTCAGTACTTC | CASSSDRGKNIQYF
. | TRBJ1-2 | . | TRBV12-5 | TGTGCTAGTGGTTTGGTCCCCGGGCCGGGGAGAGGCTACACCTTC | CASGLVPGPGRGYTF
TRBD1 | TRBJ1-5 | . | TRBV28 | TGTGCCAGCAGTCTACGGACAGGGGGCGAGCAGCCCCAGCATTTT | CASSLRTGGEQPQHF
TRBD2 | TRBJ2-7 | . | TRBV9 | TGTGCCAGCAGCGGAACCGGGACTAGCGCCTACGAGCAGTACTTC | CASSGTGTSAYEQYF
. | TRBJ1-2 | few | TRBV19 | TGTGCCAGTAGTATCCCCACTAACTATGGCTACACCTTC | CASSIPTNYGYTF
. | TRBJ2-7 | . | TRBV6-6 | TGTGCCAGCAGTTACTCCCAGGGTGGCTCCGAGCAGTACTTC | CASSYSQGGSEQYF
TRBD1 | TRBJ1-6 | . | TRBV5-1 | TGCGCCAGCAGCTTGGGACAGGGGGACCGTAATTCACCCCTCCACTTT | CASSLGQGDRNSPLHF
TRBD1 | TRBJ2-7 | few | TRBV5-1 | TGCGCCAGCAGCTCACCGGGACAGGGGGCCTACGAGCAGTACTTC | CASSSPGQGAYEQYF
TRBD2 | TRBJ2-7 | . | TRBV6-1 | TGTGCCAGCAGTGAAAGGACTGGACTAGAGGGGAACTACGAGCAGTACTTC | CASSERTGLEGNYEQYF
. | TRBJ2-1 | . | TRBV11-2 | TGTGCCAGCAGCTTGGGGGCTCCCTACAATGAGCAGTTCTTC | CASSLGAPYNEQFF
TRBD2 | TRBJ2-1 | . | TRBV5-4 | TGTGCCAGCAGCTCGGGACTAGCGGCGATGAGGCGCAATGAGCAGTTCTTC | CASSSGLAAMRRNEQFF
TRBD1 | TRBJ2-1 | . | TRBV27 | TGTGCCAGCAGTAAGGGGGCCGCTATTGTTGAGCAGTTCTTC | CASSKGAAIVEQFF
TRBD1 | TRBJ2-7 | . | TRBV11-3 | TGTGCCAGCAGCTCTACAGGAGACAGGGGCTTCGAGGAGCAGTACTTC | CASSSTGDRGFEEQYF
. | TRBJ2-1 | . | TRBV7-3 | TGTGCCAGCAGCTCAAAGGGGGCAGAGGGGGGCTCCTACAATGAGCAGTTCTTC | CASSSKGAEGGSYNEQFF
TRBD2 | TRBJ2-1 | . | TRBV11-3 | TGTGCCAGCAGCTGGGGAGCGGGAGGGTGGAATGAGCAGTTCTTC | CASSWGAGGWNEQFF
. | TRBJ2-7 | . | TRBV4-1 | TGCGCCAGCAGCGGGTCGACTATCTCCTACGAGCAGTACTTC | CASSGSTISYEQYF
. | TRBJ1-1 | . | TRBV7-9 | TGTGCCAGCAGCTCGGGACAGAACACTGAAGCTTTCTTT | CASSSGQNTEAFF
TRBD1 | TRBJ2-4 | . | TRBV5-5 | TGTGCCAGCAGCTTTCTCGGACAGGGGTTTGGGGACATTCAGTACTTC | CASSFLGQGFGDIQYF
. | TRBJ2-1 | . | TRBV7-6 | TGTGCCAGCAGCTTAGGGGTCAGGGTGAAGGCCTACAATGAGCAGTTCTTC | CASSLGVRVKAYNEQFF
TRBD2 | TRBJ2-3 | few | TRBV19 | TGTGCCAGTAGTATCGGACTAGCGGGAAGCACAGATACGCAGTATTTT | CASSIGLAGSTDTQYF
TRBD2 | TRBJ2-1 | . | TRBV27 | TGTGCCAGCAGTTTATTAGCGGGACTGCTCAATGAGCAGTTCTTC | CASSLLAGLLNEQFF
. | TRBJ2-7 | . | TRBV10-3 | TGTGCCATCAGTGCGACAGGTTACCTCTACGAGCAGTACTTC | CAISATGYLYEQYF
. | TRBJ1-2 | . | TRBV6-4 | TGTGCCAGCAGTGACGGCTCCTCAATGAACTATGGCTACACCTTC | CASSDGSSMNYGYTF
. | TRBJ2-7 | . | TRBV5-4 | TGTGCCAGCAGCCGACCGGACAGCTACGAGCAGTACTTC | CASSRPDSYEQYF
. | TRBJ2-7 | . | TRBV28 | TGTGCCAGCACCACATCGGGGGAGCAGTACTTC | CASTTSGEQYF
TRBD1 | TRBJ2-2 | . | TRBV9 | TGTGCCAGCAGCGTAGAATCGGGACAGGGGTACACCGGGGAGCTGTTTTTT | CASSVESGQGYTGELFF
TRBD1 | TRBJ1-2 | . | TRBV6-1 | TGTGCCGGCAGCCGGGACAGGGGGATAGGTGGCTACACCTTC | CAGSRDRGIGGYTF
TRBD2 | TRBJ2-3 | once | TRBV4-2 | TGTGCCAGCAGCCAAGATCCGGTAGCGGGGGGCACAGATACGCAGTATTTT | CASSQDPVAGGTDTQYF
TRBD1 | TRBJ2-5 | . | TRBV2 | TGTGCCAGCAGTGAATCAGGGGGCATAGGTGAGACCCAGTACTTC | CASSESGGIGETQYF
TRBD1 | TRBJ1-2 | . | TRBV27 | TGTGCCAGCAGTTCACAGGGGGCAGGCTATGGCTACACCTTC | CASSSQGAGYGYTF
TRBD1 | TRBJ2-3 | . | TRBV18 | TGTGCCAGCTCCCACGGACAGGGGGGTACCACAGATACGCAGTATTTT | CASSHGQGGTTDTQYF
TRBD2 | TRBJ2-1 | few | TRBV23-1 | TGCGCCGCGTGGCGGGAGGCTTCCTACAATGAGCAGTTCTTC | CAAWREASYNEQFF
TRBD2 | TRBJ2-7 | . | TRBV5-5 | TGTGCCAGCAGCCCGCTAGCGGGAGGCTACGAGCAGTACTTC | CASSPLAGGYEQYF